The 20 T cell receptor beta chains reported below all come from one sample, sequenced in a study of blood T cell repertoires in COVID-19 (dated by TCRdb to between 2020 and 2021). The library was generated by the immunoSEQ multiplex PCR assay. In TCRdb, the immuneACCESS table is reduced to in-frame sequences with V and J assigned. These tables do not hold every clone; where another copy was compared, an unresolved V gene accounts for under half, and the others remain unexplained. The table for this sample lists 75,000 or so clones; roughly 83% of them were counted only once. 15% to 20% of the sample is in the top ten clones. Sequencing used peripheral blood. Every receptor here comes from a woman aged 80 or older with acute or convalescent COVID-19.

This chain joins TRBV10-1 and TRBJ2-1; TRBD1 aligns across 10 bases. This CDR3 contains 14 residues. Per germline, CDR1 WNHNN and CDR2 SYGVQD (reference sequence). The V and J ends lost 4 bases and 9 bases, in that order; junction bases with no gene match: 6. CDR3 bases: TGCGCCAGCAGTGGGACAGGGGGATTCGGTGAGCAGTTCTTC. It codes for CASSGTGGFGEQFF.

The rearrangement links TRBV18 to TRBJ1-6; the D gene is possibly TRBD1 (6 bases). The V gene's germline CDR1 is KGHSH and CDR2 LQKENI. V lost 6 bases and J lost 7, with 16 bases in between. The CDR3 contains 15 residues. Here the CDR3 DNA reads TGTGCCAGCTCGCCGACGGACAGTACAAATTCACCCCTCCACTTT. Amino acids: CASSPTDSTNSPLHF.

This clone was recorded a few times. This chain links TRBV29-1 with TRBJ1-2; unclear D gene. CDR1 is SQVTM and CDR2 is ANQGSEA in the germline V gene. The CDR3 is 11 amino acids. The V gene lost 6 bases and the J gene lost 5 bases, with 10 bases spanning the gap. The CDR3 is CSVRAKYGYTF. The DNA of the CDR3 is TGCAGCGTGCGGGCAAAGTATGGCTACACCTTC.

This sequence joins TRBV11-2 and TRBJ2-2; TRBD1 matches at 10 bases. Germline-derived CDR1 and CDR2 are SGHAT and FQNNGV. The CDR3 runs 17 residues. Trimming removed 4 bases from V and 3 bases from J; junction bases left unmatched: 8. The CDR3 protein is CASSWIGQGVDTGELFF. In DNA form, the CDR3 reads TGTGCCAGCAGCTGGATAGGACAGGGGGTCGACACCGGGGAGCTGTTTTTT.

This chain uses TRBV9 with TRBJ2-2; D unclear. Trimming cost V 0 bases and J 0 bases, with 15 bases left between them. The CDR3 sequence is 18 residues long. Germline assignment: CDR1 SGDLS and CDR2 YYNGEE. CDR3: CASSVEARSAANTGELFF. The CDR3, as DNA: TGTGCCAGCAGCGTAGAGGCTAGATCCGCCGCGAACACCGGGGAGCTGTTTTTT.

This clone was seen just once. The gene calls are TRBV6-5 and TRBJ1-4; tentative D call: TRBD1 (5 bases). Germline assignment: CDR1 MNHEY and CDR2 SVGAGI. Trimming took off 8 bases at V and 4 bases at J, with 8 bases between the two ends. CDR3 length: 12 amino acids. CDR3 sequence (DNA): TGTGCCAGCCGGGGGGGTAATGAAAAACTGTTTTTT. It codes for CASRGGNEKLFF.

The chain recombines TRBV11-3 with TRBJ1-4, with a weak D call TRBD1 (5 bases). Germline V gene data show CDR1 as SGHNT and CDR2 as YENEEA. This CDR3 is 15 amino acids long. The ends were cut back, 5 bases at V and 8 bases at J, with 18 bases in the middle. The chain's CDR3 is CASSRLGLTEEKLFF. The CDR3 DNA sequence: TGTGCCAGCAGCCGACTGGGACTGACGGAAGAAAAACTGTTTTTT.

The rearrangement uses TRBV25-1 and TRBJ2-7, with unresolved D. The CDR3 totals 14 residues. V shed 4 bases and J shed 2 bases, with 12 bases lying between them. The germline gives CDR1 MGHDK, CDR2 SYGVNS. CDR3 loop: CASSGSQKTYEQYF. In nucleotides, the CDR3 is TGTGCCAGCAGTGGGTCGCAGAAGACCTACGAGCAGTACTTC.

V is TRBV5-5 and J is TRBJ2-1, with 8 bases aligning to TRBD1. Germline CDR1 and CDR2: SGHKS and YYEKEE (reference sequence). This CDR3 contains 15 residues. Trimming cost V 3 bases and J 1 base; bases outside gene matches: 3. The CDR3 loop is CASSSQGGSYNEQFF. The DNA for the CDR3 is TGTGCCAGCAGCTCACAGGGGGGATCCTACAATGAGCAGTTCTTC.

V gene TRBV7-9 combines with J gene TRBJ2-1, with 11 bases identical to TRBD2. The CDR3 is made up of 19 amino acids. V trimming: 4 bases; J trimming: 2 bases; junction bases outside the gene matches: 13. In germline, CDR1 is SEHNR, CDR2 FQNEAQ (reference sequence). The CDR3 region has the DNA TGTGCCAGCAGCTCACGCAGGGCTAGCGGGGGGCAACCCTACAATGAGCAGTTCTTC. The encoded protein is CASSSRRASGGQPYNEQFF.

CDR3 in amino acids: CASRVNSLQPQHF. CDR3 in DNA: TGCGCCAGCAGAGTCAACAGCCTTCAGCCCCAGCATTTT. This chain links TRBV10-2 with TRBJ1-5, with D hard to call. From germline, CDR1 is WSHSY and CDR2 SAAADI. The CDR3 extends over 13 amino acids. Trimming pared 6 bases from V and 6 bases from J, leaving 12 bases between.

The sample holds one count of this clone. The J gene is TRBJ2-1, the V gene TRBV7-3; D is possibly TRBD1 (5 bases). Germline-derived CDR1 and CDR2 are SGHTA and FQGTGA. V dropped 2 bases and J dropped 2 bases, with 10 bases sitting between them. This CDR3 has 15 residues. The CDR3 DNA sequence: TGTGCCAGCAGCTTATATGAGACAGCCTACAATGAGCAGTTCTTC. Protein: CASSLYETAYNEQFF.

The chain carries TRBV16 and TRBJ1-2; 8 positions match TRBD1. Germline V gives CDR1 KGHSY, CDR2 FQNENV. Unmatched junction bases numbered 4, after V lost 2 bases and J lost 5 bases. The CDR3 sequence is 14 residues long. CDR3 DNA: TGTGCCAGCAGCCAAATGGGACAGGAGTATGGCTACACCTTC. Translating it yields CASSQMGQEYGYTF.

This rearrangement joins TRBV21-1 to TRBJ1-1. TRBV21-1 is a documented pseudogene. The CDR3 length is 18 residues. The chain's CDR3 is CASSPRSKGGLSDTEAFF. In DNA, the CDR3 is TGTGCCAGCAGCCCAAGATCCAAGGGGGGGTTATCAGACACTGAAGCTTTCTTT.

The chain joins TRBV5-1 to TRBJ2-2; 8 bases line up with TRBD1. CDR1 is SGHRS and CDR2 is YFSETQ in the germline V gene. The length of the CDR3 is 16 residues. The V gene end was trimmed by 4 bases and the J gene end by 6 bases; junction bases not matched to a gene: 11. CDR3: CASSLKAGGGSGELFF. CDR3 coding DNA: TGCGCCAGCAGCCTCAAGGCAGGGGGCGGGTCCGGGGAGCTGTTTTTT.

Regarding this clone: Its ends do not fully match the called genes, so a read error is possible. The genes are TRBV9 and TRBJ1-6; possible D gene TRBD1, 6 bases. The length of the CDR3 is 15 residues. The V gene's germline CDR1 is SGDLS and CDR2 YYNGEE. The CDR3 loop reads CARSLEGGGYTPLHF. The CDR3 DNA sequence: TGTGCCCGCAGCTTAGAGGGGGGGGGCTATACACCCCTCCACTTT.

The V and J genes are TRBV5-1 and TRBJ2-1; 8 nucleotides match TRBD1. Per the germline V gene, CDR1 is SGHRS and CDR2 is YFSETQ. This CDR3 comprises 16 residues. V shed 4 bases and J 3 bases; nucleotides not matched to a gene: 9. Here the CDR3 reads CASSPEVTGGYNEQFF. The CDR3 bases are TGCGCCAGCAGCCCCGAGGTTACAGGGGGCTACAATGAGCAGTTCTTC.

The chain uses TRBV19 and TRBJ2-5; D gene uncertain. CDR1 is LNHDA, CDR2 SQIVND, per germline (reference sequence). V lost 3 bases and J lost 2, with 13 bases in between. The CDR3 runs 15 residues. The CDR3 loop reads CASSISNYPQETQYF. CDR3 coding DNA: TGTGCCAGTAGTATTTCAAACTACCCACAAGAGACCCAGTACTTC.

This clone appeared a single time. The chain recombines TRBV27 with TRBJ1-2, with TRBD1 matching over 9 bases. Germline CDR1 and CDR2: MNHEY and SMNVEV (reference sequence). This CDR3 has 15 residues. The V and J ends lost 5 bases and 4 bases, in that order; junction bases with no gene match: 8. CDR3 sequence reads: CASSITGGIGYGYTF. CDR3 DNA sequence: TGTGCCAGCAGTATTACAGGGGGCATCGGCTATGGCTACACCTTC.

The chain recombines TRBV9 with TRBJ2-1, with TRBD2 identical over 11 bases. The V gene end was trimmed by 0 bases and the J gene end by 15 bases; junction bases not matched to a gene: 11. Germline-derived CDR1 and CDR2 are SGDLS and YYNGEE. The CDR3 has 15 residues. DNA for the CDR3: TGTGCCAGCAGCGTAGGGGGGACTAGCGGACTAGAGGCGTTCTTC. This encodes CASSVGGTSGLEAFF.